The next 13 T cell receptor beta chains were all read from a single sample in a study of T-cell reconstitution after alpha-beta-depleted transplantation in children. Unique molecular identifiers were used in preparing the TCRbeta library. From the PCR reads, TCRdb called clonotypes with MiXCR, one entry per CDR3 protein. Here the sample spans 450,000 to 550,000 distinct CDR3 sequences, roughly 11% being singletons. The sequencing used PBMCs, mostly from graft donor cells, collected 180 days after TCRalphabeta/CD19-depleted stem cell transplant. These receptors originate from a female patient aged 2-15 years who had a stem cell transplant for aplastic anemia, so the T cells may come from the graft donor.

V and J are TRBV20-1 and TRBJ2-2; D might be TRBD1 (5 bases). Between the trimmed V and J ends, which lost 5 bases and 4 bases, there was a span of 8 bases. From germline, CDR1 is DFQATT and CDR2 SNEGSKA (reference sequence). This CDR3 spans 12 amino acids. The CDR3 reads CSAPDSTGELFF. CDR3 DNA sequence: TGCAGTGCTCCCGACAGCACCGGGGAGCTGTTTTTT.

The chain recombines TRBV12-3 or TRBV12-4 with TRBJ2-7; D uncertain. The CDR3 consists of 13 residues. Trimming cost V 3 bases and J 0 bases, with 6 bases left between them. In DNA form, the CDR3 reads TGTGCCAGCAGTTTCGGGCCCTCCTACGAGCAGTACGTC. Its translation: CASSFGPSYEQYV.

This clonotype was seen only a few times. The V gene is TRBV7-2, the J gene TRBJ2-1, with 11 bases identical to TRBD2. Germline V lookup: CDR1 SGHTA, CDR2 FQGNSA. The CDR3 contains 15 residues. Trimming removed 1 base from V and 9 bases from J; junction bases left unmatched: 5. CDR3 bases: TGTGCCAGCAGCTTAGGTACTAGCGGGAGTAGTGAGCAGTTCTTC. Protein sequence: CASSLGTSGSSEQFF.

This clonotype showed up many times. The chain is built from TRBV24-1 and TRBJ2-1, with 9 bases matching TRBD2. The germline V gene has CDR1 KGHDR and CDR2 SFDVKD. V was pared by 9 bases and J by 7 bases, with 6 bases of the junction left unmatched. The CDR3 has 13 amino acids. The CDR3 DNA is TGTGCCACCCAATTAGCGGGGGCGAATGAGCAGTTCTTC. Residues: CATQLAGANEQFF.

V is TRBV4-1 and J is TRBJ2-3; 8 bases fit TRBD1. CDR1 MGHRA and CDR2 YSYEKL come from the germline V gene. The CDR3 sequence is 16 residues long. Trimming cost V 0 bases and J 4 bases; bases outside gene matches: 6. Here the CDR3 reads CASSQEGRGRPDTQYF. DNA of the CDR3: TGCGCCAGCAGCCAAGAGGGCAGGGGGCGCCCAGATACGCAGTATTTT.

This clonotype occurred a few times. The CDR3 loop is CASGARRADTQYF. CDR3 nucleotides: TGTGCCAGCGGGGCCCGTCGGGCAGATACGCAGTATTTT. V is TRBV2 and J is TRBJ2-3; tentative D call: TRBD1 (5 bases). CDR1 and CDR2 from the germline V gene are SNHLY and FYNNEI. Trimming shortened V by 8 bases and J by 4 bases, and 13 bases separated the two germline ends. This CDR3 has 13 amino acids.

A word on this clonotype: The CDR3 end shows no conserved phenylalanine or tryptophan, and so a read error is likely. This chain joins TRBV5-8 and TRBJ1-4; possible D gene TRBD1, 5 bases. Trimming pared 2 bases from V and 0 bases from J, leaving 14 bases between. The CDR3 contains 17 residues. Germline CDR1 and CDR2: SGHTS and YDEGEE. CDR3 loop: CASSLRRGLATNEKLFL. The DNA for the CDR3 is TGTGCCAGCAGCTTACGACGGGGACTTGCAACTAATGAAAAACTGTTTTTG.

This clonotype was seen a few times. V and J are TRBV20-1 and TRBJ1-2, with 9 bases fitting TRBD1. The CDR3 is 15 amino acids. With 1 base clipped from V and 8 bases from J, the junction kept 11 bases outside the gene matches. Germline CDR1 reads DFQATT; CDR2 reads SNEGSKA (reference sequence). The CDR3, as DNA: TGCAGTGCTAGAGGGCCCCCACAGGGGGCAAGGGGCTACACCTTC. The encoded protein is CSARGPPQGARGYTF.

The chain links TRBV5-6 to TRBJ2-5; TRBD2 might be the D (5 bases). Germline CDR1 and CDR2: SGHDT and YYEEEE. V lost 7 bases and J lost 6, with 16 bases in between. The CDR3 has 13 amino acids. In DNA form, the CDR3 reads TGTGCCAGCGGACTTACCACCGGGAAGACCCAGTACTTC. The encoded protein is CASGLTTGKTQYF.

This clonotype was seen only a few times. The J gene is TRBJ2-1, the V gene TRBV6-1; 10 bases map to TRBD1. V shed 4 bases and J 0 bases; nucleotides not matched to a gene: 3. CDR1 MNHNS and CDR2 SASEGT come from the germline V gene. There are 16 residues in the CDR3. The CDR3 sequence is CASSGQGAHSYNEQFF. Written as DNA, the CDR3 is TGTGCCAGCAGTGGACAGGGGGCCCACTCCTACAATGAGCAGTTCTTC.

J is TRBJ2-7 and V is TRBV7-2, with 10 bases that match TRBD1. V lost 5 bases and J lost 3; bases outside the gene matches: 4. The V gene's germline CDR1 is SGHTA and CDR2 FQGNSA. This CDR3 region has 14 residues. DNA for the CDR3: TGTGCCAGCAGCCGACAGGGGGCCCACTACGAGCAGTACGTC. Translated, it gives CASSRQGAHYEQYV.

This clonotype appeared a few times. The chain has TRBV11-2 and TRBJ2-1, with 10 bases aligning to TRBD1. V was pared by 5 bases and J by 3 bases, with 7 bases of the junction left unmatched. Germline assignment: CDR1 SGHAT and CDR2 FQNNGV. The CDR3 length is 16 residues. Here the CDR3 reads CASSPWTGGGYNEQFF. CDR3 nucleotides: TGTGCCAGCAGCCCATGGACAGGGGGGGGCTACAATGAGCAGTTCTTC.

The chain is built from TRBV7-3 and TRBJ2-5, with 7 positions matching TRBD2. This CDR3 region has 15 residues. Germline V gene sequence: CDR1 SGHTA, CDR2 FQGTGA. Trimming removed 3 bases from V and 5 bases from J; junction bases left unmatched: 9. The CDR3 region has the DNA TGTGCCAGCAGCTTTCTAGCGGCAACGAGGGAGACCCAGTACTTC. It is translated as CASSFLAATRETQYF.